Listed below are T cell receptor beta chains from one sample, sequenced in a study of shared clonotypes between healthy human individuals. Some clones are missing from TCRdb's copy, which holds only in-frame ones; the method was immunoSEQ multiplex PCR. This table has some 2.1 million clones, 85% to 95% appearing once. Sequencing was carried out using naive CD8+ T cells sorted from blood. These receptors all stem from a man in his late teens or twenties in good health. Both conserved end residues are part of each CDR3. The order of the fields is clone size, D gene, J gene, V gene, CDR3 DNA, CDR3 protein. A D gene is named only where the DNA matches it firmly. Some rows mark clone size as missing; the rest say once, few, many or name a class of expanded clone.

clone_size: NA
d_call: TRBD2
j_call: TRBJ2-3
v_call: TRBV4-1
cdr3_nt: TGCGCCAGCAGCCAAGATCCTAGCGGGAGCACAGATACGCAGTATTTT
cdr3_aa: CASSQDPSGSTDTQYF

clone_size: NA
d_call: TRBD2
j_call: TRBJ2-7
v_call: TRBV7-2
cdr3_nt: TGTGCCAGCAGCTTAGGTGGACTAGTTCCCTACGAGCAGTACTTC
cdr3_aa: CASSLGGLVPYEQYF

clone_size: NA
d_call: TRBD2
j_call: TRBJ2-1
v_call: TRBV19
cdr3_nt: TGTGCCAGTAGTCCGACTAGCGGGGGGGCCACTGAGCAGTTCTTC
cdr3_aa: CASSPTSGGATEQFF

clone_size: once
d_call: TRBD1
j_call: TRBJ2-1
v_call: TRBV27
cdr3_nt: TGTGCCAGCTCCCTCGGGACAGCCTACAATGAGCAGTTCTTC
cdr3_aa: CASSLGTAYNEQFF

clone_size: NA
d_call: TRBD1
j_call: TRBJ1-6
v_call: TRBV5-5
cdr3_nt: TGTGCCAGCAGCTTGGCAATCAGGGGGCTTAATTCACCCCTCCACTTT
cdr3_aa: CASSLAIRGLNSPLHF

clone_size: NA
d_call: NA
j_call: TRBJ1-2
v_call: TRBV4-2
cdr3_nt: TGTGCCAGCAGCCAAGGAGGTAACTATGGCTACACCTTC
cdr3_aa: CASSQGGNYGYTF

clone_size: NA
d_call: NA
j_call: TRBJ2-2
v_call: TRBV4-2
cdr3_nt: TGTGCCAGCAGCCAGGAAGACAGCCGAGTTGACACCGGGGAGCTGTTTTTT
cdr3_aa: CASSQEDSRVDTGELFF

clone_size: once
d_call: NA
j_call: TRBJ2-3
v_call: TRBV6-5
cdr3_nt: TGTGCCAGCAGTTACGATAGCAGGCTCAGCGCAGATACGCAGTATTTT
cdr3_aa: CASSYDSRLSADTQYF

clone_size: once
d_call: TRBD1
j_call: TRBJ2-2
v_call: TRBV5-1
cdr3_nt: TGCGCCAGCAGCTTGGCCCAAAGTAGGGGGCCCCTCATCGGGGAGCTGTTTTTT
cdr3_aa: CASSLAQSRGPLIGELFF

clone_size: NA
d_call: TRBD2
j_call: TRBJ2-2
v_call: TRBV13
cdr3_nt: TGTGCCACGCGACTTTGGGGGGGAGCCGGGGAGCTGTTTTTT
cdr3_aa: CATRLWGGAGELFF

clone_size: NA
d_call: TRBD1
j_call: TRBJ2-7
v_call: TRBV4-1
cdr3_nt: TGCGCCAGCAGTCCGCGACAGGGAACAAACTACGAGCAGTACTTC
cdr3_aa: CASSPRQGTNYEQYF

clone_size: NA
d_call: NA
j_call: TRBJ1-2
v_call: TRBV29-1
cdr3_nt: TGCAGCGTCCCCAAAGAGGGGAACTATGGCTACACCTTC
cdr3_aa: CSVPKEGNYGYTF

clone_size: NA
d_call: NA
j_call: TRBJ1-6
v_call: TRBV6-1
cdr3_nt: TGTGCCAGCAGTACACCGACAGGCGGCTGGGCACCCCTCCACTTT
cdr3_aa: CASSTPTGGWAPLHF

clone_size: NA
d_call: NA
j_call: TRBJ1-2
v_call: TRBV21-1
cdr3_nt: TGTGCCAGCAGCATAGCTCCCAATGGCTACACCTTC
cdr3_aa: CASSIAPNGYTF

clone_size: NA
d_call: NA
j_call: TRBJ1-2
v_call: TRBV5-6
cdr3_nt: TGTGCCAGCAGCTGGGGAGCAGACAACTATGGCTACACCTTC
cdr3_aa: CASSWGADNYGYTF

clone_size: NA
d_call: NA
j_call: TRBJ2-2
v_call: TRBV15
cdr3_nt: TGTGCCACCAGCACGCTTTTAGACAGCCTCGCGAACACCGGGGAGCTGTTTTTT
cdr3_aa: CATSTLLDSLANTGELFF

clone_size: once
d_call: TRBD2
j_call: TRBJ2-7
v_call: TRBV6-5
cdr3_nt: TGTGCCAGCAGTTTTGGACTAGCGTACGAGCAGTACTTC
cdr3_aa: CASSFGLAYEQYF

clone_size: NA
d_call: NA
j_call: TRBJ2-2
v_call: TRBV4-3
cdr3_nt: TGCGCCAGCAGCCAAGACCAGCTCAACACCGGGGAGCTGTTTTTT
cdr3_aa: CASSQDQLNTGELFF

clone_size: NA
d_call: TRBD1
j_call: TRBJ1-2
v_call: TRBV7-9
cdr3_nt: TGTGCCAGCAGCTTGGGACAGGGTTGGGGCTACACCTTC
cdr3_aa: CASSLGQGWGYTF

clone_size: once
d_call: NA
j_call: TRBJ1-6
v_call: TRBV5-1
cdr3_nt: TGCGCCAGCAGCGAGGCGCCCTCCTATAATTCACCCCTCCACTTT
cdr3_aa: CASSEAPSYNSPLHF

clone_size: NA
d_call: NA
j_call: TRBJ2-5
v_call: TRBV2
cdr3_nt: TGTGCCAGCACTAAGATTGTTCGAGAGACCCAGTACTTC
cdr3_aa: CASTKIVRETQYF

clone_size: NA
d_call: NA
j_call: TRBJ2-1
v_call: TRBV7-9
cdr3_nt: TGTGCCAGCAGCTTTAGCTACCACAATGAGCAGTTCTTC
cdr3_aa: CASSFSYHNEQFF

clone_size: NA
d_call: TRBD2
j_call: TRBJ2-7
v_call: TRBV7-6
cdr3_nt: TGTGCCAGCAGCTCTGGCCTCGGGAGGGCCGCATACGAGCAGTACTTC
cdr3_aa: CASSSGLGRAAYEQYF

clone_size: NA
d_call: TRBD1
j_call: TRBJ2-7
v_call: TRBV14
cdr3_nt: TGTGCCAGCAGCCAAGCAGGTGGGACAGGCCAAAAAGAGCAGTACTTC
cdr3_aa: CASSQAGGTGQKEQYF

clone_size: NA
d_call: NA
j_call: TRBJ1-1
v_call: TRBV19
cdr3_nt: TGTGCCAGTAGTATAGGGAAGACTGAAGCTTTCTTT
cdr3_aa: CASSIGKTEAFF

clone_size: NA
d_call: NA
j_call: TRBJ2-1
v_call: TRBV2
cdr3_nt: TGTGCCAGCAGTGAGGACGGGAAAGGTGAGCAGTTCTTC
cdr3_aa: CASSEDGKGEQFF

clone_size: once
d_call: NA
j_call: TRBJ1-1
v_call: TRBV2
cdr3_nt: TGTGCCAGCAGGGAAGGGTTTTTATTGGGGGCTGAAGCTTTCTTT
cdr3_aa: CASREGFLLGAEAFF

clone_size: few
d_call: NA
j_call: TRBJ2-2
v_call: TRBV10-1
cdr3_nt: TGCGCCAGCAGTGAAAACACCGGGGAGCTGTTTTTT
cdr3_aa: CASSENTGELFF

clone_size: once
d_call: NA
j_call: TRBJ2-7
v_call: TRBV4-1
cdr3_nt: TGCGCCAGCAGCCAAGATCCAGGGTTCTCCTACGAGCAGTACTTC
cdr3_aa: CASSQDPGFSYEQYF

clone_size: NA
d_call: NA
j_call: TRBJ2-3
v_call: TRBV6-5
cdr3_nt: TGTGCCAGCAGTTACTCGAACGTCGATACGCAGTATTTT
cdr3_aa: CASSYSNVDTQYF

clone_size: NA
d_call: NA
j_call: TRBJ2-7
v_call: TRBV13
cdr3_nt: TGTGCCAGCAGCTTAGGCGGCAGACCTCACGAGCAGTACTTC
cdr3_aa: CASSLGGRPHEQYF

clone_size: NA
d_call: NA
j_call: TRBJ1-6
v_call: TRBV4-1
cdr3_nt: TGCGCCAGCAGCCAAGATGAGACCAGCTCGATGTCACCCCTCCACTTT
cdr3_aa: CASSQDETSSMSPLHF